These T cell receptor beta chains were read from a single sample in a study of Ad26.COV2.S vaccination and SARS-CoV-2 variants. The repertoire was sequenced with immunoSEQ multiplex PCR; TCRdb's copy has only in-frame clones and lacks some. This repertoire shows roughly 510,000 clones, 70% to 90% found once; its top ten account for roughly 13%. Sequences were derived from peripheral blood, sampled in a trial of Ad26.COV2.S vaccine versus placebo. All receptors derive from a person aged 18 to 59 who received the Ad26.COV2.S COVID-19 vaccine or a placebo. Both conserved end residues are part of each CDR3. The order of the fields is V gene, D gene, J gene, clone size, CDR3 DNA, CDR3 protein. D genes are given only for firm matches. Where a row states a size, it is once, few, many or the class of an expanded clone; other rows omit it.

TRBV5-1	TRBD1	TRBJ1-1	NA	TGCGCCAGCCACCGGTGGGGACAGGGGTCCCCAGCTTTCTTT	CASHRWGQGSPAFF
TRBV4-3	TRBD2	TRBJ2-3	NA	TGCGCCAGCAGCCGACTAGCGGGAGGTAGCACAGATACGCAGTATTTT	CASSRLAGGSTDTQYF
TRBV28	NA	TRBJ2-1	once	TGTGCCAGCACTCCGGCGATGGGGGCCCCGTACAATGAGCAGTTCTTC	CASTPAMGAPYNEQFF
TRBV7-2	NA	TRBJ1-4	NA	TGTGCCAGCAGCTTGGGAGGCTGGGCTAATGAAAAACTGTTTTTT	CASSLGGWANEKLFF
TRBV5-1	NA	TRBJ1-1	NA	TGCGCCAGCAGCTCAGGGGTGTTGGACACTGAAGCTTTCTTT	CASSSGVLDTEAFF
TRBV27	NA	TRBJ2-2	NA	TGTGCCAGCAGTTTAGCGGGAAGAGGGACCGGGGAGCTGTTTTTT	CASSLAGRGTGELFF
TRBV3-1/TRBV3-2	NA	TRBJ1-1	NA	TGTGCCAGCAGCCAGGGGCCTGAAGCTTTCTTT	CASSQGPEAFF
TRBV12-5	TRBD1	TRBJ2-3	NA	TGTGCTAGTGGTTTGACCACAGGGGTTGTGGCAGATACGCAGTATTTT	CASGLTTGVVADTQYF
TRBV5-6	NA	TRBJ1-1	NA	TGTGCCAGCAGCTTTCGAACAGGGTTTGGTGAAGCTTTCTTT	CASSFRTGFGEAFF
TRBV9	NA	TRBJ2-7	once	TGTGCCAGCAGCATCGGCGACAAGGGACACGAGCAGTACTTC	CASSIGDKGHEQYF
TRBV5-4	NA	TRBJ2-3	NA	TGTGCCAGCAGCTTGATGTCCACAGATACGCAGTATTTT	CASSLMSTDTQYF
TRBV6-5	NA	TRBJ1-3	NA	TGTGCCAGCAGTTATGTGGGCGTGAGTGGAAACACCATATATTTT	CASSYVGVSGNTIYF
TRBV7-2	NA	TRBJ2-7	once	TGTGCCAGCAGCGGGGGATCCTACGAGCAGTACTTC	CASSGGSYEQYF
TRBV15	NA	TRBJ2-3	NA	TGTGCCACCAGCAGAGATGGGCTGCAGTATTTT	CATSRDGLQYF
TRBV23-1	NA	TRBJ1-3	NA	TGCGCCAGCAGTCAGTACTCCTCTGGAAACACCATATATTTT	CASSQYSSGNTIYF
TRBV5-6	NA	TRBJ2-7	NA	TGTGCCAGCAGCTTGTTAGTAACCCAGGGGCGCGAGCAGTACTTC	CASSLLVTQGREQYF
TRBV5-6	NA	TRBJ2-1	NA	TGTGCCAGCAGCTTGCGGGAGTGGTACTACAATGAGCAGTTCTTC	CASSLREWYYNEQFF
TRBV20-1	TRBD2	TRBJ2-7	NA	TGCAGTGCTAGTAACCCCGGGAGGGGCACCTACGAGCAGTACTTC	CSASNPGRGTYEQYF
TRBV3-1/TRBV3-2	TRBD1	TRBJ2-7	NA	TGTGCCAGCAGCCATTACGGACAGGTTAAAGGCGAGCAGTACTTC	CASSHYGQVKGEQYF
TRBV5-4	NA	TRBJ1-6	NA	TGTGCCAGCAGCTTTATTGATTCACCCCTCCACTTT	CASSFIDSPLHF
TRBV19	TRBD1	TRBJ1-1	NA	TGTGCCAGTACCCTCGGACAGGGGAGCACTGAAGCTTTCTTT	CASTLGQGSTEAFF
TRBV30	NA	TRBJ2-2	once	TGTGCCTGGAGTGGATTAGCGAACCTGAACACCGGGGAGCTGTTTTTT	CAWSGLANLNTGELFF
TRBV5-1	NA	TRBJ2-3	NA	TGCGCCAGCAGCTTGACAGGGACTAGCACAGATACGCAGTATTTT	CASSLTGTSTDTQYF
TRBV4-2	NA	TRBJ2-1	NA	TGTGCCAGCAGCCAAGTGGGAAGCAGCCCCTACAATGAGCAGTTCTTC	CASSQVGSSPYNEQFF
TRBV5-8	NA	TRBJ2-2	NA	TGTGCCAGCAGCTCCCGGGCCTCGAACACCGGGGAGCTGTTTTTT	CASSSRASNTGELFF
TRBV7-8	TRBD1	TRBJ1-6	NA	TGTGCCAGCAGCCGAGACAGGGGCAATTCACCCCTCCACTTT	CASSRDRGNSPLHF
TRBV7-2	NA	TRBJ2-5	NA	TGTGCCAGCAGCCCAATTGGGTGGAGGGCCGGGGAGACCCAGTACTTC	CASSPIGWRAGETQYF